Listed here are 9 T cell receptor beta chains from one sample, sequenced in a study of shared clonotypes between healthy human individuals. Using immunoSEQ multiplex PCR, the repertoire was profiled, and TCRdb retains in-frame clones only, with some absent. Of a few million clones in the sample, 85% to 95% were seen once. The sequenced sample was naive CD4+ T cells from PBMCs. The subset was: CD45RA+ positively selected. The origin of the receptors is a man between 18 and 35 years old in good health. Some clones in this sample may be carry-over from other donors' samples.

The CDR3 here is CASSFGTSGSIDEQFF. The CDR3 nucleotides read TGCGCCAGCAGCTTTGGGACTAGCGGGAGTATTGATGAGCAGTTCTTC. The rearrangement joins TRBV5-1 to TRBJ2-1; 14 nucleotides align to TRBD2. The CDR3 is made up of 16 amino acids. Per the germline V gene, CDR1 is SGHRS and CDR2 is YFSETQ. Trimming cost V 2 bases and J 8 bases; bases outside gene matches: 6.

The chain is built from TRBV11-3 and TRBJ1-2; the D gene is possibly TRBD1 (5 bases). Looked up from germline, CDR1 is SGHNT and CDR2 is YENEEA. Trimming pared 1 base from V and 4 bases from J, leaving 10 bases between. The CDR3 consists of 14 residues. CDR3 residues: CASSLVYRLYGYTF. The CDR3 DNA reads TGTGCCAGCAGCTTAGTCTACAGGCTCTATGGCTACACCTTC.

This sequence joins TRBV5-8 and TRBJ1-5; D uncertain. The CDR3 extends over 16 amino acids. Trimming shortened V by 3 bases and J by 0 bases, and 13 bases separated the two germline ends. The V gene's germline CDR1 is SGHTS and CDR2 YDEGEE. CDR3 DNA: TGTGCCAGCAGCTCAGGACGAGGGAATAGCAATCAGCCCCAGCATTTT. Amino acids: CASSSGRGNSNQPQHF.

This chain links TRBV6-6 with TRBJ2-7; 11 bases are shared with TRBD2. Germline CDR1 MNHNY, CDR2 SVGAGI (reference sequence). Trimming took 2 bases from V and 2 from J; bases not matched to a gene: 2. The CDR3 has 15 residues. CDR3 sequence reads: CASSYNSGRAYEQYF. In nucleotides, the CDR3 is TGTGCCAGCAGTTACAATAGCGGGAGGGCCTACGAGCAGTACTTC.

The chain has TRBV6-1 and TRBJ2-2; the D is unclear. V dropped 6 bases and J dropped 1 base, with 9 bases sitting between them. Germline V gene sequence: CDR1 MNHNS, CDR2 SASEGT. The CDR3 consists of 14 residues. The CDR3: CASSPTQNTGELFF. CDR3 nucleotide sequence: TGTGCCAGCAGCCCTACCCAGAACACCGGGGAGCTGTTTTTT.

The rearrangement joins TRBV5-4 to TRBJ1-2; TRBD1 is a possible D gene (6 bases). Germline lookup yields CDR1 SGHNT and CDR2 YYREEE (reference sequence). The CDR3 runs 13 residues. The V and J ends lost 4 bases and 8 bases respectively, with 15 bases between them. The CDR3 nucleotides are TGTGCCAGCAGCGGTTTAGCAGGGGTCGGCTACACCTTC. It translates to CASSGLAGVGYTF.

The chain joins TRBV6-5 to TRBJ2-5; 10 nucleotides match TRBD2. CDR3 length equals 15 residues. V shed 3 bases, J shed 2 bases, and the junction held 3 bases outside the gene matches. Germline V lookup: CDR1 MNHEY, CDR2 SVGAGI. The CDR3 loop reads CASSYLAGEQETQYF. DNA for the CDR3: TGTGCCAGCAGTTATCTAGCGGGAGAGCAAGAGACCCAGTACTTC.

This rearrangement joins TRBV30 to TRBJ2-5; TRBD2 matches at 10 bases. CDR1 and CDR2 from the germline V gene are GTSNPN and SVGIG (reference sequence). CDR3 length: 15 residues. The junction had 6 bases not matched to a gene; V was cut back by 2 bases and J by 3 bases. The CDR3 DNA is TGTGCCTGGAGTCGCGGACTAGCGGAAAAAGAGACCCAGTACTTC. Its protein product is CAWSRGLAEKETQYF.

V usage is TRBV7-6 and J usage is TRBJ2-7; 7 bases agree with TRBD1. The V segment lost 5 bases and the J segment 6 bases; nucleotides outside the gene matches: 10. The CDR3 extends over 14 amino acids. Germline V gene sequence: CDR1 SGHVS, CDR2 FNYEAQ. The CDR3 protein is CASSSSRGGSEQYF. DNA of the CDR3: TGTGCCAGCAGCAGCTCTCGAGGGGGCAGCGAGCAGTACTTC. Together with reference TRBV7-6 and TRBJ2-7, the CDR3 gives the full variable domain: GAGVSQSPRYKVTKRGQDVALRCDPISGHVSLYWYRQALGQGPEFLTYFNYEAQQDKSGLPNDRFSAERPEGSISTLTIQRTEQRDSAMYRCASSSSRGGSEQYFGPGTRLTVT.